This is a list of T cell receptor beta chains from one sample in a study of blood T cell repertoires in COVID-19. Data came from immunoSEQ multiplex PCR; TCRdb stores just in-frame clones and leaves some out. This table holds roughly 240,000 clones, more than 75% found once. The sample was PBMCs or T cells enriched from blood (not recorded which). The source of these receptors is a woman aged 50 to 60 who had recovered from COVID-19. The CDR3 runs from the conserved cysteine through the conserved F or W. Fields, in order: clone size, V gene, J gene, D gene, CDR3 protein, CDR3 DNA. D genes are given only for firm matches. Rows may omit the clone size; those that give it use once, few, many or a size class.

size: -
V: TRBV27
J: TRBJ2-1
D: -
CDR3: CASRAFFWGVGDLYNEQFF
DNA: TGTGCCAGCAGAGCCTTTTTTTGGGGGGTCGGGGACCTCTACAATGAGCAGTTCTTC

size: few
V: TRBV6-2/TRBV6-3
J: TRBJ2-5
D: -
CDR3: CASSFASDFETQYF
DNA: TGTGCCAGCAGTTTTGCGTCTGACTTCGAGACCCAGTACTTC

size: -
V: TRBV19
J: TRBJ1-1
D: TRBD1
CDR3: CASSVPGQRTEAFF
DNA: TGTGCCAGTAGTGTTCCGGGACAGAGGACTGAAGCTTTCTTT

size: -
V: TRBV19
J: TRBJ1-2
D: -
CDR3: CASSTWGSVGSYGYTF
DNA: TGTGCCAGTAGTACATGGGGCAGCGTGGGATCCTATGGCTACACCTTC

size: -
V: TRBV4-1
J: TRBJ1-6
D: TRBD1
CDR3: CASSQDHRGHSPLHF
DNA: TGCGCCAGCAGCCAAGATCACAGGGGGCATTCACCCCTCCACTTT

size: -
V: TRBV14
J: TRBJ1-4
D: -
CDR3: CASSATGNVNEKLFF
DNA: TGTGCCAGCAGCGCCACAGGGAACGTGAATGAAAAACTGTTTTTT

size: -
V: TRBV9
J: TRBJ2-5
D: -
CDR3: CASSVVGEAVETQYF
DNA: TGTGCCAGCAGCGTAGTGGGGGAGGCGGTGGAGACCCAGTACTTC

size: -
V: TRBV5-5
J: TRBJ2-2
D: TRBD1
CDR3: CASSWRAPGQGAGELFF
DNA: TGTGCCAGCAGCTGGCGTGCCCCGGGACAGGGGGCAGGGGAGCTGTTTTTT

size: -
V: TRBV27
J: TRBJ1-2
D: -
CDR3: CASSSPARGGKDYGYTF
DNA: TGTGCCAGCAGTTCCCCCGCGCGCGGGGGGAAAGACTATGGCTACACCTTC

size: -
V: TRBV13
J: TRBJ2-1
D: TRBD2
CDR3: CASSSGLAGTYNEQFF
DNA: TGTGCCAGCAGCTCTGGACTAGCGGGAACCTACAATGAGCAGTTCTTC

size: once
V: TRBV19
J: TRBJ1-5
D: TRBD1
CDR3: CASGTGNQPQHF
DNA: TGTGCCAGTGGGACAGGGAATCAGCCCCAGCATTTT

size: -
V: TRBV24-1
J: TRBJ2-1
D: TRBD2
CDR3: CATSDPLAGSYNEQFF
DNA: TGTGCCACCAGTGATCCCTTAGCGGGATCCTACAATGAGCAGTTCTTC

size: -
V: TRBV4-1
J: TRBJ1-2
D: -
CDR3: CASSQDSAGYGYTF
DNA: TGCGCCAGCAGCCAAGATAGCGCAGGCTATGGCTACACCTTC

size: -
V: TRBV27
J: TRBJ2-2
D: -
CDR3: CASSPGQRGNTGELFF
DNA: TGTGCCAGCAGTCCCGGACAGCGGGGGAACACCGGGGAGCTGTTTTTT

size: -
V: TRBV4-3
J: TRBJ1-4
D: -
CDR3: CASSTPGDTNEKLFF
DNA: TGCGCCAGCAGCACTCCAGGGGACACTAATGAAAAACTGTTTTTT